This T cell receptor beta chain appears in the sequencing data of a study of blood T cell repertoires in COVID-19. Produced via immunoSEQ multiplex PCR; TCRdb's table is partial and in-frame only. The sample carries 360,000 or so clones, about 90% recorded once. The V gene's germline CDR1 is LNHDA and CDR2 SQIVND (reference sequence). This CDR3 contains 16 residues. The V gene end was trimmed by 3 bases and the J gene end by 3 bases; junction bases not matched to a gene: 11. Enrollees, about 18 to 89 years old, lived in some 24 US areas. Two negative PCRs, clearance, or symptom resolution characterized the recovered Cohort 3 donors.

This rearrangement joins TRBV19 to TRBJ2-7; 7 bases agree with TRBD2. This clonotype originated in a woman between 25 and 40 years old who had recovered from COVID-19. Sequenced sample: PBMCs or T cells enriched from blood (not recorded which). Here the CDR3 reads CASSMGTTENFYEQYF. CDR3 nucleotides: TGTGCCAGTAGTATGGGGACTACCGAAAACTTCTACGAGCAGTACTTC.